This TCR beta chain was identified during a study of blood T cell repertoires in COVID-19. Study overall: T cells, B-cell-depleted T cells, or PBMCs provided the cDNA or gDNA that served as material.

This CDR3 comprises 14 residues. Some clones are missing from TCRdb's copy, which holds only in-frame ones; the method was immunoSEQ multiplex PCR. The profile covers about 310,000 clones, with roughly 87% appearing a single time and 1% taken by the ten largest. The rearrangement links TRBV12-2 to TRBJ1-5; the D call of TRBD1 is as the table states it, not checked on the DNA. TRBV12-2 is designated a pseudogene. Specimen: peripheral blood. This TCR was recovered from a man aged 45-60 years with active or convalescent COVID-19. DNA for the CDR3: TGTGCAAGTCGCTTACCCCCAGGGTATCAGCCCCAGCATTTT. This sequence encodes CASRLPPGYQPQHF.